The TCR beta chain under discussion was sequenced for a study of T-cell reconstitution after alpha-beta-depleted transplantation in children. Unique molecular identifiers were used to barcode this TCRbeta library. Each CDR3 protein gets one entry after TCRdb re-called the PCR reads with MiXCR. The table includes some 300,000 distinct CDR3 sequences, around 7.3% detected once. There are 12 residues in the CDR3. Trimming stripped 1 base from V and 7 bases from J, with 10 bases between. Germline V gene lookup returns CDR1 DFQATT and CDR2 SNEGSKA (reference sequence). In its sample, this clonotype was seen many times. The antigen remains unidentified. Notes on the study in general: The origin of high day-60 TCRbeta diversity in some patients lay in surviving recipient T cells and thymic progenitors. From newly produced T cells came most of the T-cell counts and diversity one year after transplant. Reportedly, only several hundred clones from non-depleted graft cells drove alpha-beta T-cell counts at about two months.

The source material was peripheral blood, sampled 360 days after TCRalphabeta/CD19-depleted stem cell transplant. The sequence derives from a female patient aged 2 to 10 who had a stem cell transplant for Fanconi anemia, so the T cells may come from the graft donor. The chain recombines TRBV20-1 with TRBJ1-2; possible D gene TRBD1, 5 bases. The CDR3 DNA follows: TGCAGTGCTAGAGGACAGCGCCCTGGCTACACCTTC. As protein: CSARGQRPGYTF.